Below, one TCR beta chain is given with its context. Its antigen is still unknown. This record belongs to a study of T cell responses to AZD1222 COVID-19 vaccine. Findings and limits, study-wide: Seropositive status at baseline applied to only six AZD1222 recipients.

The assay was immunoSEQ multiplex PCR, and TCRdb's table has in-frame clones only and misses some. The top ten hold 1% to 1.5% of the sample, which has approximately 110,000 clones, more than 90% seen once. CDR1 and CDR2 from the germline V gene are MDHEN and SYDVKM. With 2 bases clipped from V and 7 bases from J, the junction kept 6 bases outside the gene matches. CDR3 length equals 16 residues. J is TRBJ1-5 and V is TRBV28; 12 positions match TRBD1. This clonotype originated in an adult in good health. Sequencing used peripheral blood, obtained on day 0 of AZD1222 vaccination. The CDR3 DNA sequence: TGTGCCAGCAGTTTAGCGGGACAGGGGGCGAGACAGCCCCAGCATTTT. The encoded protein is CASSLAGQGARQPQHF.